This T cell receptor (beta chain) was observed in a study of blood T cell repertoires in COVID-19. Trimming pared 2 bases from V and 2 bases from J, leaving 7 bases between. Germline assignment: CDR1 SGHTA and CDR2 FQGTGA. This CDR3 has 13 amino acids. The data were produced by immunoSEQ multiplex PCR, yet TCRdb's version contains in-frame clones alone and is incomplete. The sample yields 350,000 to 400,000 clones, roughly 90% seen once. This chain uses TRBV7-3 with TRBJ2-7; D may be TRBD1 (6 bases). The sample was peripheral blood. This receptor was identified in a man younger than 35 with active or convalescent COVID-19. The CDR3 DNA reads TGTGCCAGCAGCTTATCAGGGGCCTACGAGCAGTACTTC. This gives the protein CASSLSGAYEQYF.